This entry lists 18 T cell receptor beta chains sequenced from one sample in a study of blood T cell repertoires in COVID-19. The protocol was immunoSEQ multiplex PCR, while the TCRdb copy is restricted to in-frame clones and leaves out a portion. The data show tens of thousands of clones, 88% seen once. Sequencing was done on a sample of peripheral blood. Every receptor here comes from a man aged 50 to 60 with active COVID-19.

This clone was found once. The chain recombines TRBV6-5 with TRBJ2-3; D may be TRBD2 (6 bases). Trimming cost V 0 bases and J 6 bases, with 16 bases left between them. From germline, CDR1 is MNHEY and CDR2 SVGAGI. CDR3 length equals 16 residues. DNA for the CDR3: TGTGCCAGCAGTTACTCGAAGGGACTTGGCCCGGATACGCAGTATTTT. This codes for CASSYSKGLGPDTQYF.

The V and J genes are TRBV18 and TRBJ2-7; no definite D call. V shed 4 bases and J shed 4 bases, with 11 bases lying between them. The CDR3 has 13 amino acids. Germline lookup yields CDR1 KGHSH and CDR2 LQKENI. CDR3 protein: CASSLDTLYEQYF. The CDR3 DNA reads as TGTGCCAGCTCACTTGACACCCTATACGAGCAGTACTTC.

The chain recombines TRBV5-1 with TRBJ2-1; weak D call: TRBD2 (6 bases). The CDR3 is 17 residues long. Germline V lookup: CDR1 SGHRS, CDR2 YFSETQ. V lost 3 bases and J 2 bases, leaving 18 bases between the germline ends. CDR3 nucleotides: TGCGCCAGCAGCTCGTCCTGGACTCGGGGGACCTACAATGAGCAGTTCTTC. Protein product: CASSSSWTRGTYNEQFF.

The V and J genes are TRBV7-6 and TRBJ2-7, with 7 positions matching TRBD1. Unmatched junction bases numbered 9, after V lost 4 bases and J lost 3 bases. This CDR3 has 15 amino acids. CDR1 is SGHVS and CDR2 is FNYEAQ in the germline V gene. CDR3 residues: CASSSQETGLYEQYV. The CDR3 DNA follows: TGTGCCAGCAGCTCCCAGGAGACAGGGCTCTACGAGCAGTACGTC.

The chain has TRBV18 and TRBJ2-6; perhaps TRBD2 as D (5 bases). Looked up from germline, CDR1 is KGHSH and CDR2 is LQKENI. The V end was cut by 6 bases, the J end by 0 bases, with 15 bases between. The CDR3 is 17 residues long. CDR3 residues: CASSLALGVSGANVLTF. CDR3 DNA: TGTGCCAGCTCCCTAGCCCTGGGCGTCTCTGGGGCCAACGTCCTGACTTTC. Combining the CDR3 with reference TRBV18 and TRBJ2-6 gives the whole variable domain NAGVMQNPRHLVRRRGQEARLRCSPMKGHSHVYWYRQLPEEGLKFMVYLQKENIIDESGMPKERFSAEFPKEGPSILRIQQVVRGDSAAYFCASSLALGVSGANVLTFGAGSRLTVL.

The chain carries TRBV27 and TRBJ1-2, with TRBD1 matching 10 bases. The CDR3 has 16 residues. Germline CDR1 and CDR2: MNHEY and SMNVEV (reference sequence). V lost 5 bases, J lost 7 bases, and 13 bases stayed unmatched. DNA of the CDR3: TGTGCCAGCAGTACTAGGGCGGGACAGGGGAAAGCTGGCTACACCTTC. It is translated as CASSTRAGQGKAGYTF.

The chain combines TRBV19 with TRBJ1-2; D ambiguous. Germline CDR1 LNHDA, CDR2 SQIVND (reference sequence). V shed 3 bases and J shed 2 bases, with 10 bases lying between them. The CDR3 loop spans 14 amino acids. CDR3 nucleotides: TGTGCCAGTAGTATGATTGGTGCGAACTATGGCTACACCTTC. Its protein product is CASSMIGANYGYTF.

CDR3 sequence: CAIRPVIGDTQYF. The DNA of the CDR3 is TGTGCCATTAGACCCGTTATCGGGGATACGCAGTATTTT. This chain joins TRBV19 and TRBJ2-3; D is unresolved. Germline loops: CDR1 LNHDA, CDR2 SQIVND (reference sequence). This CDR3 contains 13 residues. V lost 10 bases and J 6 bases, leaving 17 bases between the germline ends.

This CDR3 reads CASSLWSGTSGRTGELFF. CDR3 nucleotides: TGTGCCAGCAGCTTATGGTCCGGGACTAGCGGGAGAACCGGGGAGCTGTTTTTT. The chain employs TRBV7-2 and TRBJ2-2; 14 bases line up with TRBD2. The CDR3 has 18 residues. V lost 2 bases and J lost 5; bases outside the gene matches: 7. Germline CDR1 reads SGHTA; CDR2 reads FQGNSA.

This rearrangement joins TRBV6-1 to TRBJ2-1, with TRBD1 as a possible D gene (7 bases). The CDR3 is 17 amino acids. Germline V gives CDR1 MNHNS, CDR2 SASEGT. V gave up 2 bases and J gave up 4 bases, with 18 bases separating them. For the CDR3, the DNA is TGTGCCAGCAGTGAACCTCGCGGGACAGCCCGGTACAATGAGCAGTTCTTC. Translated: CASSEPRGTARYNEQFF.

The CDR3 is CASSSDSTDTQYF. CDR3 DNA: TGTGCCAGCAGTTCCGACAGTACAGATACGCAGTATTTT. V usage is TRBV12-3 or TRBV12-4 and J usage is TRBJ2-3; the D gene is possibly TRBD1 (5 bases). V was shortened by 4 bases and J by 3 bases, with 8 bases between the two germline ends. The CDR3 is 13 residues long.

V is TRBV7-9 and J is TRBJ2-1, with TRBD2 identical over 13 bases. The CDR3 loop spans 16 amino acids. J was trimmed by 9 bases and V by 4 bases; bases with no gene match: 9. CDR1 is SEHNR, CDR2 FQNEAQ, per germline (reference sequence). This chain's CDR3 is CASSSVTSGRMLEQFF. Here the CDR3 DNA reads TGTGCCAGCAGCTCGGTGACTAGCGGGAGGATGCTTGAGCAGTTCTTC.

The chain couples TRBV5-5 to TRBJ2-2; D gene unclear. Trimming removed 4 bases from V and 1 base from J, with 8 bases in between. CDR3 length equals 14 residues. The germline V gene has CDR1 SGHKS and CDR2 YYEKEE (reference sequence). CDR3 coding DNA: TGTGCCAGCAGCCTGGCCCTGAACACCGGGGAGCTGTTTTTT. It translates to CASSLALNTGELFF.

The chain uses TRBV7-2 and TRBJ2-3; D gene ambiguous. V gave up 5 bases and J gave up 6 bases, with 12 bases separating them. Germline loops: CDR1 SGHTA, CDR2 FQGNSA. The CDR3 sequence is 13 residues long. The CDR3 protein is CASSKLRYDTQYF. CDR3 coding DNA: TGTGCCAGCAGCAAACTCCGGTACGATACGCAGTATTTT.

The rearrangement joins TRBV19 to TRBJ1-1, with a tentative D call TRBD1 (6 bases). Between the trimmed V and J ends, which lost 8 bases and 5 bases, there was a span of 21 bases. The CDR3 runs 15 residues. Germline V gene lookup returns CDR1 LNHDA and CDR2 SQIVND (reference sequence). CDR3 coding DNA: TGTGCCAGTTCGTATTCCACAGGGATGTGGACTGAAGCTTTCTTT. Amino acid sequence: CASSYSTGMWTEAFF.

V usage is TRBV20-1 and J usage is TRBJ2-5; D is possibly TRBD1 (7 bases). The CDR3 runs 14 residues. Trimming pared 3 bases from V and 5 bases from J, leaving 16 bases between. Germline V gene sequence: CDR1 DFQATT, CDR2 SNEGSKA (reference sequence). The CDR3 protein is CSASNRQGGETQYF. The CDR3 nucleotides are TGCAGTGCTAGTAACCGACAGGGAGGCGAGACCCAGTACTTC.

This chain joins TRBV7-2 and TRBJ2-1; 11 nucleotides line up with TRBD2. The CDR3 totals 17 residues. Trimming cost V 0 bases and J 6 bases; bases outside gene matches: 7. In germline, CDR1 is SGHTA, CDR2 FQGNSA. The CDR3 DNA follows: TGTGCCAGCAGCTTAGCCGACACTAGCGGGGGCCGCAATGAGCAGTTCTTC. Translating it yields CASSLADTSGGRNEQFF.

The DNA for the CDR3 is TGTGCCAGCAGCCAAGAGTCCGCCGGAGCCTTGAACTCTGGAAACACCATATATTTT. It is translated as CASSQESAGALNSGNTIYF. This sequence joins TRBV14 and TRBJ1-3; D call uncertain. Deletions cut 0 bases from V and 0 bases from J, with 18 bases between. The CDR3 runs 19 residues. Germline values: CDR1 SGHDN, CDR2 FVKESK.